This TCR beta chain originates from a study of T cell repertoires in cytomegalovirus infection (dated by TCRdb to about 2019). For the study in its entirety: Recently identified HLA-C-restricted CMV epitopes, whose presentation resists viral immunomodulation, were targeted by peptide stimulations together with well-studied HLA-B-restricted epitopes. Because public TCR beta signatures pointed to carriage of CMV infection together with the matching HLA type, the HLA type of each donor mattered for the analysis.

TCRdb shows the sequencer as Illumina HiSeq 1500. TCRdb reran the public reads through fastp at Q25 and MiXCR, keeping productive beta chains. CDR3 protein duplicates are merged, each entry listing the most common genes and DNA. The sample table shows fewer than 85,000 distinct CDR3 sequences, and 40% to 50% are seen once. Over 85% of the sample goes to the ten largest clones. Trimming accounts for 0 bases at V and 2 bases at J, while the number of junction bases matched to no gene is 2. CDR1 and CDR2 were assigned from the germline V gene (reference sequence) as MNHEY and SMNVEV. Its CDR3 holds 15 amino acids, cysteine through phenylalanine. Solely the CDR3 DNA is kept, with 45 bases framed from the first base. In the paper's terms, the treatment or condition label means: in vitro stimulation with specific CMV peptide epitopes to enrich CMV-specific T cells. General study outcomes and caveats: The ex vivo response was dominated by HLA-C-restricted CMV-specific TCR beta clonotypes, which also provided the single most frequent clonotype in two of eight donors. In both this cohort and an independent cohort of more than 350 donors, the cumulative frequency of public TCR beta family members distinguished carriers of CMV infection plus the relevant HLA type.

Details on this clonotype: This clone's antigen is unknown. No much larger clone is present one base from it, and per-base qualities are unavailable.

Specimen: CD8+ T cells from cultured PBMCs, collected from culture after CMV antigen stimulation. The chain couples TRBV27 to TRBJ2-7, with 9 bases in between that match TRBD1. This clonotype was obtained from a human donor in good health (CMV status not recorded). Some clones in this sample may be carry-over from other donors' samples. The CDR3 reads CASSLSGTGPYEQYF. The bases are TGTGCCAGCAGTTTATCGGGGACAGGGCCCTACGAGCAGTACTTC.